The entry below gives a single TCR beta chain sequence along with its context. Authors' processing steps: Amplification with reference gene primers provided the estimates of nucleated cell counts. The repertoire was sequenced with immunoSEQ multiplex PCR; TCRdb's copy has only in-frame clones and lacks some. The DNA gave D and trimming, while V, J and clone size come from that table. Altogether about 120,000 clones are present, 82% being singletons, with the ten largest covering 16%. CDR3 size: 13 residues. Germline CDR1 reads SGHTA; CDR2 reads FQGNSA. V lost 5 bases and J 5 bases, leaving 10 bases between the germline ends. This entry comes from a study of blood T cell repertoires in COVID-19. As for the study in general: COVID-19 samples from acute and convalescent phases originated in the United States, Italy and Spain. Sample material is recorded as cDNA or gDNA derived from T cells, B-cell-depleted T cells, or PBMCs.

The specimen was peripheral blood. The chain couples TRBV7-2 to TRBJ1-5; D perhaps matches TRBD1 (6 bases). The receptor was derived from a woman aged 55-69 years with acute or convalescent COVID-19. CDR3 sequence (DNA): TGTGCCAGCAGCGAACAGGGTGATCAGCCCCAGCATTTT. Its translation is CASSEQGDQPQHF.